One T cell receptor (beta chain) is described in this entry. This record comes from a study of blood T cell repertoires in COVID-19. Whole-study context: The cDNA or gDNA used as material had been derived from T cells, B-cell-depleted T cells, or PBMCs.

Germline CDR1 and CDR2: SNHLY and FYNNEI. V was cut by 8 bases and J by 7 bases, with 17 bases left in between. The CDR3 is 14 amino acids. The study drew participants aged about 18 to 89 years from approximately 23 US areas. Self-reported history from a screening survey and questionnaire set each donor's cohort. Up to 2 weeks before entering the study, exposed participants had met a COVID-19 case. Only in-frame clones appear in the TCRdb table, and some are missing; sequencing was by immunoSEQ multiplex PCR. The sample yields 250,000 to 350,000 clones, under 90% seen once. Material: PBMCs or T cells enriched from blood (not recorded which). The chain links TRBV2 to TRBJ2-2; possibly TRBD1 for D (6 bases). This clonotype was sampled from a woman between 45 and 60 years old who had been exposed to COVID-19. CDR3 sequence reads: CASGGGPRGGELFF. DNA of the CDR3: TGTGCCAGCGGTGGGGGCCCCAGGGGCGGGGAGCTGTTTTTT.